These 9 T cell receptor beta chains were sequenced from one sample in a study of cytomegalovirus exposure and HLA in healthy donors. 13 Jbeta primers and 60 Vbeta primers were used for the PCR. Produced via immunoSEQ multiplex PCR; TCRdb's table is partial and in-frame only. The profile shows around 150,000 clones, 60% to 80% of them singletons. Sequenced input: PBMCs. All receptors derive from a man younger than 35 in good health and CMV-seropositive.

The chain links TRBV2 to TRBJ2-5; TRBD2 aligns across 15 bases. Per germline, CDR1 SNHLY and CDR2 FYNNEI. The CDR3 covers 18 residues. The junction had 7 bases not matched to a gene; V was cut back by 0 bases and J by 5 bases. DNA for the CDR3: TGTGCCAGCAGTGAAGCGCCCGGACTAGCGGGAGGGCGGGAGACCCAGTACTTC. Translated: CASSEAPGLAGGRETQYF.

The rearrangement uses TRBV11-2 and TRBJ2-1, with a weak D call TRBD2 (6 bases). The ends were cut back, 8 bases at V and 1 base at J, with 9 bases in the middle. The CDR3 spans 13 residues. Germline V CDR1 and CDR2: SGHAT, FQNNGV. The CDR3 DNA is TGTGCCAGCGGCGGGGCTTCCTACAATGAGCAGTTCTTC. Amino acids: CASGGASYNEQFF.

The V gene is TRBV18, the J gene TRBJ1-1; D possibly corresponds to TRBD1 (6 bases). Germline values: CDR1 KGHSH, CDR2 LQKENI. CDR3 size: 17 residues. V lost 2 bases and J 0 bases, leaving 16 bases between the germline ends. The CDR3 loop is CASSPSGTGILNTEAFF. The CDR3 DNA is TGTGCCAGCTCACCATCCGGTACAGGGATACTGAACACTGAAGCTTTCTTT. Filled out from reference TRBV18 and TRBJ1-1, the complete variable domain reads NAGVMQNPRHLVRRRGQEARLRCSPMKGHSHVYWYRQLPEEGLKFMVYLQKENIIDESGMPKERFSAEFPKEGPSILRIQQVVRGDSAAYFCASSPSGTGILNTEAFFGQGTRLTVV.

The V and J genes are TRBV27 and TRBJ2-7, with 11 nucleotides matching TRBD1. This CDR3 has 15 residues. The J segment lost 5 bases and the V segment lost 3 bases, leaving 6 bases of the junction unmatched. The germline CDR1 and CDR2 sequences are MNHEY and SMNVEV (reference sequence). The CDR3 nucleotides read TGTGCCAGCAGTTTCCTGGGACAGGGGGAACACGAGCAGTACTTC. Translated, it gives CASSFLGQGEHEQYF.

The genes are TRBV18 and TRBJ1-3; D possibly corresponds to TRBD1 (6 bases). The CDR3 totals 17 residues. The germline V and J ends were trimmed by 6 bases and 0 bases, with 18 bases remaining between them. The V gene's germline CDR1 is KGHSH and CDR2 LQKENI. The CDR3 reads CASSLSTGTSSGNTIYF. The CDR3 nucleotides are TGTGCCAGCTCTCTCTCGACAGGAACCAGCTCTGGAAACACCATATATTTT.

This clone was seen a handful of times. The CDR3 protein is CASIRAGNTGELFF. The CDR3 region has the DNA TGTGCCAGCATCAGAGCGGGGAACACCGGGGAGCTGTTTTTT. The V and J genes are TRBV6-1 and TRBJ2-2, with D possibly TRBD2 on 6 matching bases. The CDR3 is 14 amino acids. Germline CDR1 MNHNS, CDR2 SASEGT. Trimming pared 7 bases from V and 1 base from J, leaving 10 bases between.

The chain is built from TRBV19 and TRBJ2-7; D uncertain. This CDR3 has 14 residues. V was cut by 3 bases and J by 3 bases, with 12 bases left in between. Germline values: CDR1 LNHDA, CDR2 SQIVND (reference sequence). This CDR3 is CASSILFADYEQYF. The CDR3 nucleotides read TGTGCCAGTAGTATTTTGTTCGCAGACTACGAGCAGTACTTC. The full variable domain, in which reference TRBV19 and TRBJ2-7 provide the parts outside the CDR3, is DGGITQSPKYLFRKEGQNVTLSCEQNLNHDAMYWYRQDPGQGLRLIYYSQIVNDFQKGDIAEGYSVSREKKESFPLTVTSAQKNPTAFYLCASSILFADYEQYFGPGTRLTVT.

The V call is TRBV13, the J call TRBJ2-3, with D unclear. This CDR3 region has 17 residues. Per germline, CDR1 PRHDT and CDR2 FYEKMQ (reference sequence). V lost 3 bases to trimming and J lost 0 bases, with 16 bases between them. CDR3: CASSFGSTVSSTDTQYF. The CDR3, as DNA: TGTGCCAGCAGCTTCGGGTCGACTGTATCTAGCACAGATACGCAGTATTTT.

This clone was observed a single time. The rearrangement joins TRBV19 to TRBJ2-7; TRBD1 is a possible D gene (6 bases). The CDR3 is made up of 13 amino acids. CDR1 is LNHDA and CDR2 is SQIVND in the germline V gene (reference sequence). Deletions cut 5 bases from V and 5 bases from J, with 13 bases between. The CDR3 protein is CASSPRGYNEQYF. In DNA, the CDR3 is TGTGCCAGTAGTCCTAGGGGGTACAACGAGCAGTACTTC.